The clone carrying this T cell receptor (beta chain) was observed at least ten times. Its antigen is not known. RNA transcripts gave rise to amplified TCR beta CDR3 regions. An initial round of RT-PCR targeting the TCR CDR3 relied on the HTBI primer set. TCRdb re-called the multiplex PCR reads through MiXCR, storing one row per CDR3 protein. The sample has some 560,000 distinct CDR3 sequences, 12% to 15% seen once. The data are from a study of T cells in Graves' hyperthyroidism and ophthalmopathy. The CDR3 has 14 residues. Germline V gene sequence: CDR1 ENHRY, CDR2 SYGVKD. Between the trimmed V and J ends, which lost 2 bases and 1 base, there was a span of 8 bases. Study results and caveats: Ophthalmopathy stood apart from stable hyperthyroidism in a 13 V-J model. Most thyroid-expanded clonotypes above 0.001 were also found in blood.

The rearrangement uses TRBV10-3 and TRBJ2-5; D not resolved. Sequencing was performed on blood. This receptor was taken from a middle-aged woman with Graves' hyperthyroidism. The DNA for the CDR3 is TGTGCCATCAGTGAGCCCCCGATCCAAGAGACCCAGTACTTC. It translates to CAISEPPIQETQYF.